The T cell receptor (beta chain) under discussion was sequenced for a study of regulatory T cells in long-lasting Graves disease. CDR1 SGDLS and CDR2 YYNGEE come from the germline V gene. Trimming left V 1 base short and J 4 bases short, with 9 bases between. The CDR3 extends over 14 amino acids. Time point specified: newly diagnosed GD, antithyroid drugs for less than 3 months. Extracted PBMC RNA gave rise to the TCR library. This clonotype was observed at least ten times. To make TCR beta libraries, researchers used iRepertoire HTBI primers and Arm-PCR of CDR3 regions. One entry per CDR3 protein results from TCRdb running MiXCR on the multiplex PCR reads. The table lists 200,000 to 250,000 distinct CDR3 sequences, about 19% of them singletons. The same data also contributed to another study, on T cells in Graves' hyperthyroidism and ophthalmopathy.

The sequences come from peripheral blood mononuclear cells (PBMCs), collected at new diagnosis, from a patient treated with antithyroid drugs. This TCR came from a woman younger than 45 with Graves disease. The rearrangement uses TRBV9 and TRBJ1-3; D is ambiguous. CDR3 sequence: CASSVRDTGNTIYF. CDR3 nucleotide sequence: TGTGCCAGCAGCGTAAGAGACACCGGAAACACCATATATTTT.